The 31 T cell receptor beta chains reported below all come from one sample, sequenced in a study of CD8 T cells in Susac syndrome. Reverse transcription of about 0.45 to 1 ug RNA used random hexamers. TCRdb itself ran the immunoSEQ multiplex PCR reads through MiXCR, one entry per CDR3 protein. This table has under 20,000 distinct CDR3 sequences, around 95% appearing once. The source material was CD8+ T cells from PBMCs. These receptors originate from a human donor in good health.

The chain combines TRBV28 with TRBJ2-3; a weak D match, TRBD2 (6 bases). This CDR3 is built from 14 residues. Germline V gives CDR1 MDHEN, CDR2 SYDVKM. V shed 6 bases and J shed 4 bases, with 14 bases lying between them. CDR3 in amino acids: CASSLRGGADTQYF. Here the CDR3 DNA reads TGTGCCAGCAGCTTGCGGGGTGGTGCAGATACGCAGTATTTT.

This chain connects TRBV7-9 to TRBJ2-1, with TRBD2 matching 9 bases. Germline CDR1 reads SEHNR; CDR2 reads FQNEAQ (reference sequence). Trimming removed 5 bases from V and 2 bases from J; junction bases left unmatched: 4. The length of the CDR3 is 15 residues. In nucleotides, the CDR3 is TGTGCCAGCAGCCTTAGCGGGAGTGCCTACAATGAGCAGTTCTTC. Its translation is CASSLSGSAYNEQFF.

This clonotype appeared a single time. The gene calls are TRBV27 and TRBJ2-3, with D maybe TRBD2 (6 bases). The germline V and J ends were trimmed by 3 bases and 0 bases, with 13 bases remaining between them. The CDR3 totals 16 residues. Per the germline V gene, CDR1 is MNHEY and CDR2 is SMNVEV (reference sequence). For the CDR3, the DNA is TGTGCCAGCAGTTTCTTGGCGGAGGGGAGCACAGATACGCAGTATTTT. The encoded protein is CASSFLAEGSTDTQYF.

This clonotype was seen only once. This chain joins TRBV6-4 and TRBJ2-5; D call uncertain. The V gene's germline CDR1 is MRHNA and CDR2 SNTAGT. This CDR3 contains 11 residues. Trimming cost V 10 bases and J 7 bases, with 13 bases left between them. The chain's CDR3 is CATEAGVTQYF. In nucleotides, the CDR3 is TGTGCCACCGAGGCCGGAGTGACCCAGTACTTC.

DNA of the CDR3: TGTGCCAGCAGTTTAGCGGCAAGCTCCTACAATGAGCAGTTCTTC. Translating gives CASSLAASSYNEQFF. This chain links TRBV27 with TRBJ2-1, with no clear D. This CDR3 region has 15 residues. Trimming took 2 bases from V and 0 from J, leaving 8 bases between them. CDR1 is MNHEY and CDR2 is SMNVEV in the germline V gene (reference sequence).

The chain combines TRBV27 with TRBJ2-1; TRBD2 aligns across 12 bases. From germline, CDR1 is MNHEY and CDR2 SMNVEV (reference sequence). J gave up 7 bases and V 10 bases, and 8 bases lay outside the gene matches. This CDR3 is 14 amino acids long. The CDR3: CATLGLAGRNEQFF. For the CDR3, the DNA is TGTGCCACCCTGGGACTAGCGGGTAGGAATGAGCAGTTCTTC.

The J gene is TRBJ2-5, the V gene TRBV4-2; unclear D gene. The CDR3 is 13 residues long. With 1 base removed from V and 5 bases from J, the gap between germline ends came to 8 bases. Germline V gene lookup returns CDR1 LGHNA and CDR2 YNFKEQ. CDR3 in DNA: TGTGCCAGCAGCCAAGTCACGGGCGAGACCCAGTACTTC. Translated: CASSQVTGETQYF.

J is TRBJ1-5 and V is TRBV6-1; TRBD1 aligns across 7 bases. V lost 1 base, J lost 5 bases, and 11 bases stayed unmatched. Germline V gives CDR1 MNHNS, CDR2 SASEGT. This CDR3 comprises 17 residues. The CDR3, as DNA: TGTGCCAGCAGTGAAGAGGGGGACAGAGAAAGACATCAGCCCCAGCATTTT. This sequence encodes CASSEEGDRERHQPQHF.

The chain links TRBV27 to TRBJ2-3; tentative D call: TRBD2 (5 bases). This CDR3 region has 16 residues. V was trimmed by 4 bases and J by 0 bases, leaving 14 bases between them. Germline CDR1 is MNHEY and CDR2 is SMNVEV (reference sequence). CDR3 amino acids: CASSYLSGSSTDTQYF. For the CDR3, the DNA is TGTGCCAGCAGTTACCTTTCGGGGTCTAGCACAGATACGCAGTATTTT.

V gene TRBV7-2 combines with J gene TRBJ2-7, with D tentatively TRBD2 (5 bases). Germline CDR1 is SGHTA and CDR2 is FQGNSA. V was cut by 2 bases and J by 2 bases, with 10 bases left in between. The CDR3 consists of 14 residues. CDR3 protein: CASSLFGIPYEQYF. The CDR3 bases are TGTGCCAGCAGCTTATTCGGGATACCCTACGAGCAGTACTTC.

V and J are TRBV6-1 and TRBJ2-2, with D hard to call. The germline CDR1 and CDR2 sequences are MNHNS and SASEGT. Trimming left V 2 bases short and J 3 bases short, with 7 bases between. This CDR3 is 14 amino acids long. The CDR3 loop is CASSENADTGELFF. For the CDR3, the DNA is TGTGCCAGCAGTGAAAATGCGGACACCGGGGAGCTGTTTTTT.

The rearrangement links TRBV12-3 or TRBV12-4 to TRBJ1-1, with TRBD1 matching over 10 bases. This CDR3 has 14 amino acids. Trimming removed 3 bases from V and 5 bases from J; junction bases left unmatched: 3. DNA for the CDR3: TGTGCCAGCAGTTTTGGGACAGGGGAGACTGAAGCTTTCTTT. Its translation is CASSFGTGETEAFF.

This chain connects TRBV19 to TRBJ1-1; no clear D. V was cut by 5 bases and J by 5 bases, with 12 bases left in between. CDR1 LNHDA and CDR2 SQIVND come from the germline V gene (reference sequence). The CDR3 is 13 residues long. The DNA for the CDR3 is TGTGCCAGTAGTCCCAATCTTCGGACTGAAGCTTTCTTT. Its translation: CASSPNLRTEAFF.

This clonotype was picked up a small number of times. V gene TRBV2 combines with J gene TRBJ2-1; D not certain. The V end was cut by 5 bases, the J end by 2 bases, with 1 base between. CDR3 length: 11 amino acids. Germline V gene lookup returns CDR1 SNHLY and CDR2 FYNNEI. CDR3 coding DNA: TGTGCCAGCAGTCCCTACAATGAGCAGTTCTTC. Translating gives CASSPYNEQFF.

This chain joins TRBV28 and TRBJ2-7; the D is unclear. Germline CDR1 reads MDHEN; CDR2 reads SYDVKM. The CDR3 is 12 amino acids. The V and J ends lost 6 bases and 5 bases respectively, with 11 bases between them. The CDR3 spells CASSHSRDEQYV. In nucleotides, the CDR3 is TGTGCCAGCAGCCATTCAAGGGACGAGCAGTACGTC.

The V gene is TRBV6-5, the J gene TRBJ2-3, with D possibly TRBD2 on 6 matching bases. From germline, CDR1 is MNHEY and CDR2 SVGAGI. V shed 0 bases and J shed 2 bases, with 9 bases lying between them. The CDR3 is 15 residues long. CDR3 DNA: TGTGCCAGCAGTTACTCGGGGGGAACCACAGATACGCAGTATTTT. Protein sequence: CASSYSGGTTDTQYF.

This rearrangement joins TRBV16 to TRBJ1-1; 7 bases match TRBD1. V lost 2 bases, J lost 11 bases, and 5 bases stayed unmatched. Germline CDR1 KGHSY, CDR2 FQNENV. This CDR3 is built from 12 residues. CDR3 sequence (DNA): TGTGCCAGCAGCCAAGGACAGGTGGGGGCTTTCTTT. It specifies CASSQGQVGAFF.

V and J are TRBV27 and TRBJ2-7; D ambiguous. V lost 3 bases to trimming and J lost 3 bases, with 15 bases between them. There are 15 residues in the CDR3. Germline-derived CDR1 and CDR2 are MNHEY and SMNVEV (reference sequence). CDR3 amino acids: CASSFLGESSYEQYF. DNA for the CDR3: TGTGCCAGCAGTTTCCTGGGCGAGAGTAGCTACGAGCAGTACTTC.

V is TRBV19 and J is TRBJ1-2; maybe TRBD1 (5 bases). Germline V lookup: CDR1 LNHDA, CDR2 SQIVND (reference sequence). The germline V and J ends were trimmed by 5 bases and 3 bases, with 10 bases remaining between them. The CDR3 consists of 13 residues. CDR3 protein: CASSQRTYYGYTF. CDR3 DNA: TGTGCCAGTAGTCAACGGACATACTATGGCTACACCTTC.

V usage is TRBV6-2 or TRBV6-3 and J usage is TRBJ2-1; 9 nucleotides agree with TRBD2. Germline CDR1 reads MNHEY; CDR2 reads SVGEGT. The CDR3 runs to 16 residues. Trimming took 5 bases from V and 1 from J; bases not matched to a gene: 6. The CDR3 sequence is CASSTKREESYNEQFF. Written as DNA, the CDR3 is TGTGCCAGCAGTACAAAGCGGGAGGAGTCCTACAATGAGCAGTTCTTC.

The chain joins TRBV28 to TRBJ2-5, with TRBD1 as a possible D gene (5 bases). From germline, CDR1 is MDHEN and CDR2 SYDVKM. With 4 bases removed from V and 1 base from J, the gap between germline ends came to 13 bases. This CDR3 has 15 residues. The CDR3 loop is CASSSIPTAQETQYF. For the CDR3, the DNA is TGTGCCAGCAGTTCTATCCCGACAGCCCAAGAGACCCAGTACTTC. Filled out from reference TRBV28 and TRBJ2-5, the complete variable domain reads DVKVTQSSRYLVKRTGEKVFLECVQDMDHENMFWYRQDPGLGLRLIYFSYDVKMKEKGDIPEGYSVSREKKERFSLILESASTNQTSMYLCASSSIPTAQETQYFGPGTRLLVL.

The rearrangement joins TRBV28 to TRBJ1-5, with 7 positions matching TRBD1. This CDR3 is built from 20 residues. Germline CDR1 reads MDHEN; CDR2 reads SYDVKM. V was pared by 3 bases and J by 0 bases, with 17 bases of the junction left unmatched. This CDR3 is CASSFRRGRLEGYSNQPQHF. For the CDR3, the DNA is TGTGCCAGCAGTTTTCGAAGGGGGCGACTGGAGGGGTATAGCAATCAGCCCCAGCATTTT.

The rearrangement joins TRBV27 to TRBJ2-2; D is ambiguous. CDR3 length equals 16 residues. Trimming cost V 8 bases and J 0 bases, with 16 bases left between them. Germline-derived CDR1 and CDR2 are MNHEY and SMNVEV (reference sequence). The CDR3 loop reads CASAFVTFANTGELFF. The CDR3 DNA reads as TGTGCCAGCGCTTTTGTGACTTTCGCGAACACCGGGGAGCTGTTTTTT.

V gene TRBV24-1 combines with J gene TRBJ2-1; 7 bases align to TRBD2. The junction had 14 bases not matched to a gene; V was cut back by 7 bases and J by 9 bases. The CDR3 totals 15 residues. Germline V CDR1 and CDR2: KGHDR, SFDVKD. CDR3 loop: CATRGVAGESGEQFF. For the CDR3, the DNA is TGTGCCACCAGGGGGGTCGCGGGAGAGAGCGGTGAGCAGTTCTTC.

This chain links TRBV9 with TRBJ1-3; D not resolved. In germline, CDR1 is SGDLS, CDR2 YYNGEE. The CDR3 sequence is 14 residues long. V was trimmed by 4 bases and J by 0 bases, leaving 8 bases between them. In DNA, the CDR3 is TGTGCCAGCAGCCCTCCGGACTCTGGAAACACCATATATTTT. The encoded protein is CASSPPDSGNTIYF.

The V and J genes are TRBV6-5 and TRBJ2-2, with 7 bases matching TRBD1. Germline V gene lookup returns CDR1 MNHEY and CDR2 SVGAGI. V lost 5 bases, J lost 6 bases, and 6 bases stayed unmatched. This CDR3 has 14 residues. In nucleotides, the CDR3 is TGTGCCAGCAGTCATGAGGGGGCGGCCGGGGAGCTGTTTTTT. This sequence encodes CASSHEGAAGELFF.

The V gene is TRBV4-3, the J gene TRBJ2-1, with 9 bases lining up with TRBD2. CDR3 length equals 17 residues. Germline lookup yields CDR1 LGHNA and CDR2 YSLEER. V was clipped by 0 bases and J by 6 bases; unmatched bases: 9. In DNA form, the CDR3 reads TGCGCCAGCAGCCAAGAAGGAAGAGCGGGAGGAATCAATGAGCAGTTCTTC. Amino acid sequence: CASSQEGRAGGINEQFF.

This clonotype turned up a few times. The gene calls are TRBV27 and TRBJ2-7, with 12 nucleotides matching TRBD2. The trim removed 2 bases at V and 2 bases at J, leaving 1 base unmatched. CDR1 is MNHEY and CDR2 is SMNVEV in the germline V gene (reference sequence). There are 15 residues in the CDR3. This CDR3 reads CASSLLAGGTYEQYF. The CDR3 bases are TGTGCCAGCAGTTTACTAGCGGGAGGGACCTACGAGCAGTACTTC.

The chain recombines TRBV5-6 with TRBJ2-1; tentatively, D is TRBD2 (6 bases). V lost 5 bases, J lost 3 bases, and 12 bases lay in between. Germline CDR1 and CDR2: SGHDT and YYEEEE. The CDR3 loop spans 14 amino acids. CDR3 in DNA: TGTGCCAGCAGTGACGGGGAGGTCTACAATGAGCAGTTCTTC. Translation gives CASSDGEVYNEQFF.

The chain carries TRBV27 and TRBJ2-3; the D is unclear. The germline V and J ends were trimmed by 1 base and 1 base, with 3 bases remaining between them. The CDR3 extends over 13 amino acids. Germline lookup yields CDR1 MNHEY and CDR2 SMNVEV (reference sequence). As DNA, the CDR3 is TGTGCCAGCAGTTTATTAGGCACAGATACGCAGTATTTT. It encodes CASSLLGTDTQYF.

This clonotype was seen only once. The rearrangement links TRBV12-3 or TRBV12-4 to TRBJ1-1, with no clear D. Trimming stripped 0 bases from V and 0 bases from J, with 8 bases between. This CDR3 contains 15 residues. For the CDR3, the DNA is TGTGCCAGCAGTTTAGCGCAAGGGCTGAACACTGAAGCTTTCTTT. Translation: CASSLAQGLNTEAFF.